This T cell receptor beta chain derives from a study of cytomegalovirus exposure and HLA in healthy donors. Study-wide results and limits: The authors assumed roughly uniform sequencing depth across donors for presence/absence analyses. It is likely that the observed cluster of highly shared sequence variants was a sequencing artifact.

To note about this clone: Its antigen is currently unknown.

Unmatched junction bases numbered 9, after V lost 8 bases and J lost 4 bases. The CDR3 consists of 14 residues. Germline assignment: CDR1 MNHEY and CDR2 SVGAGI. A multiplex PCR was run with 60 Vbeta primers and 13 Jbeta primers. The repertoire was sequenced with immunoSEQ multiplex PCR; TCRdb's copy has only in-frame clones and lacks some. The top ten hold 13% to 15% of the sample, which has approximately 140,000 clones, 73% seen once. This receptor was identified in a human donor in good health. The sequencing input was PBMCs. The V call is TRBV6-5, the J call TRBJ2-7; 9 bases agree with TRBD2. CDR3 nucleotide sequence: TGTGCCAGCGGCACGGGACTAGCAGAATACGAGCAGTACTTC. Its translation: CASGTGLAEYEQYF.